Below, 29 T cell receptor beta chains from the same sample are listed, as sequenced in a study of T-cell reconstitution after alpha-beta-depleted transplantation in children. For TCRbeta, the library was prepared with unique molecular identifiers. TCRdb independently ran MiXCR on the PCR reads; one entry per CDR3 protein. The sample has about 400,000 distinct CDR3 sequences, about an eighth seen once. The sample consisted of PBMCs, taken from the stem cell graft. The receptors stem from a human donor who donated a stem cell graft to a child with Fanconi anemia.

This clonotype was observed at least ten times. The V gene is TRBV6-2 or TRBV6-3, the J gene TRBJ2-2, with D unresolved. V was shortened by 5 bases and J by 3 bases, with 10 bases between the two germline ends. The CDR3 sequence is 14 residues long. Germline lookup yields CDR1 MNHEY and CDR2 SVGEGT. The CDR3 is CASSTWTYTGELFF. CDR3 DNA: TGTGCCAGCAGTACGTGGACCTACACCGGGGAGCTGTTTTTT.

This clonotype was seen repeatedly, ten times or more. This chain links TRBV12-3 or TRBV12-4 with TRBJ2-2; the match to TRBD1 covers 11 bases. The CDR3 is 15 amino acids. V dropped 6 bases and J dropped 5; count of bases not matched to a gene: 5. CDR3 region: CASRADRGRTGELFF. The CDR3 nucleotides read TGTGCCAGCAGGGCGGACAGGGGGCGAACCGGGGAGCTGTTTTTT.

This clonotype was recorded at least ten times. The V gene is TRBV4-3, the J gene TRBJ2-1; D unclear. Trimming removed 0 bases at V and 4 bases at J, with 7 bases between. The CDR3 runs 14 residues. Germline V lookup: CDR1 LGHNA, CDR2 YSLEER. CDR3 coding DNA: TGCGCCAGCAGCCAAGATTCCATATACAATGAGCAGTTCTTC. Translated: CASSQDSIYNEQFF.

The chain recombines TRBV7-9 with TRBJ1-6; unclear D gene. CDR3 length: 14 amino acids. V lost 6 bases and J 9 bases, leaving 15 bases between the germline ends. Germline CDR1 and CDR2: SEHNR and FQNEAQ (reference sequence). The CDR3 DNA follows: TGTGCCAGCAGTCCAACAGTTTTCGGTTCACCCCTCCACTTT. Its translation is CASSPTVFGSPLHF.

In this sample, this clonotype turned up a few times. A much larger clone lies a single base off, so this may be a read error. This chain links TRBV5-5 with TRBJ2-7; D is possibly TRBD2 (5 bases). The CDR3 totals 13 residues. With 4 bases removed from V and 3 bases from J, the gap between germline ends came to 11 bases. The germline V gene encodes CDR1 SGHKS and CDR2 YYEKEE (reference sequence). CDR3 amino acids: CASSTRDGYEQYV. In DNA, the CDR3 is TGTGCCAGCAGCACGAGGGATGGCTACGAGCAGTACGTC.

The chain carries TRBV7-6 and TRBJ2-3; 9 bases fit TRBD2. Per germline, CDR1 SGHVS and CDR2 FNYEAQ. V gave up 6 bases and J gave up 6 bases; unmatched junction bases: 1. The CDR3 is 12 residues long. The CDR3 DNA reads TGTGCCAGCAGGCTAGCGGGGGATACGCAGTATTTT. Amino acid sequence: CASRLAGDTQYF.

V is TRBV3-1 and J is TRBJ2-1, with 9 nucleotides matching TRBD1. CDR1 is LGHDT and CDR2 is YNNKEL in the germline V gene (reference sequence). The CDR3 sequence is 16 residues long. Trimming cost V 5 bases and J 4 bases; bases outside gene matches: 9. The CDR3 DNA reads TGTGCCAGCAGCAGACCGGGACAGGGATCGTACAATGAGCAGTTCTTC. As protein: CASSRPGQGSYNEQFF.

The rearrangement links TRBV9 to TRBJ2-3; D call uncertain. The germline CDR1 and CDR2 sequences are SGDLS and YYNGEE. The germline V and J ends were trimmed by 0 bases and 5 bases, with 16 bases remaining between them. The CDR3 is 16 residues long. The CDR3 sequence: CASSVEAEILLDTQYF. CDR3 nucleotides: TGTGCCAGCAGCGTAGAGGCGGAGATTCTTTTAGATACGCAGTATTTT.

This clonotype was observed at least ten times. The chain uses TRBV7-2 and TRBJ2-7, with D perhaps matching TRBD1 (5 bases). The CDR3 extends over 14 amino acids. V was pared by 7 bases and J by 2 bases, with 15 bases between. Germline CDR1 is SGHTA and CDR2 is FQGNSA. CDR3 amino acids: CASTTGWVTYEQYV. The DNA for the CDR3 is TGTGCCAGCACCACAGGATGGGTCACCTACGAGCAGTACGTC.

This clonotype was recorded at least ten times. The chain links TRBV12-3 or TRBV12-4 to TRBJ2-6, with 10 nucleotides matching TRBD1. The CDR3 totals 18 residues. V trimming: 7 bases; J trimming: 1 base; junction bases outside the gene matches: 10. The CDR3 protein is CASTFTTGGPSGANVLTF. The CDR3 bases are TGTGCCAGCACTTTTACGACAGGGGGCCCTTCTGGGGCCAACGTCCTGACTTTC.

This clonotype was recorded a few times. V is TRBV6-5 and J is TRBJ1-1; tentatively, D is TRBD1 (5 bases). Germline lookup yields CDR1 MNHEY and CDR2 SVGAGI. Trimming took 4 bases from V and 6 from J, leaving 15 bases between them. The CDR3 contains 14 residues. Here the CDR3 DNA reads TGTGCCAGCAGTTTTCCGGGGCGCTGGGCTGAAGCTTTCTTT. Protein: CASSFPGRWAEAFF.

This clonotype was found many times. The chain recombines TRBV6-2 or TRBV6-3 with TRBJ2-7; a weak D match, TRBD2 (6 bases). Trimming took 6 bases from V and 0 from J, leaving 15 bases between them. The CDR3 contains 15 residues. Germline CDR1 reads MNHEY; CDR2 reads SVGEGT. This CDR3 reads CASSQGLWISYEQYF. In nucleotides, the CDR3 is TGTGCCAGCAGCCAGGGACTCTGGATCTCCTACGAGCAGTACTTC.

The gene calls are TRBV20-1 and TRBJ1-1, with TRBD1 matching 7 bases. Germline V gene lookup returns CDR1 DFQATT and CDR2 SNEGSKA (reference sequence). J lost 6 bases, V lost 0 bases, and 7 bases had no gene match. CDR3 length: 14 residues. Here the CDR3 reads CSARDARGFAEAFF. The CDR3 region has the DNA TGCAGTGCTAGAGATGCCAGGGGGTTCGCTGAAGCTTTCTTT.

This clonotype came up many times. This chain joins TRBV5-4 and TRBJ2-5, with 11 bases fitting TRBD2. The CDR3 has 19 residues. Trimming took 1 base from V and 2 from J; bases not matched to a gene: 13. Per germline, CDR1 SGHNT and CDR2 YYREEE (reference sequence). In DNA form, the CDR3 reads TGTGCCAGCAGCTTGTTTGGGGGTAGCGGGGGGGCCCGTCAAGAGACCCAGTACTTC. This gives the protein CASSLFGGSGGARQETQYF.

This clonotype was recorded at least ten times. This chain joins TRBV12-3 or TRBV12-4 and TRBJ2-1; D is ambiguous. The CDR3 consists of 12 residues. V was cut by 2 bases and J by 7 bases, with 6 bases left in between. The CDR3 region has the DNA TGTGCCAGCAGTTTAACCCCGAATGAGCAGTTCTTC. Translating gives CASSLTPNEQFF.

This clonotype occurred a few times. The CDR3 DNA reads as TGTGCCACCAGCACTGGAGATATGAACACTGAAGCTTTCTTT. Its translation: CATSTGDMNTEAFF. The V gene is TRBV15, the J gene TRBJ1-1; D not certain. The CDR3 runs 14 residues. From germline, CDR1 is LNHNV and CDR2 YYDKDF (reference sequence). Trimming left V 4 bases short and J 0 bases short, with 9 bases between.

The chain uses TRBV7-2 and TRBJ2-5, with 9 bases fitting TRBD2. The CDR3 has 15 amino acids. Germline V gives CDR1 SGHTA, CDR2 FQGNSA. V trimming: 5 bases; J trimming: 5 bases; junction bases outside the gene matches: 9. CDR3 amino acids: CASSRSTSGWETQYF. CDR3 nucleotide sequence: TGTGCCAGCAGCCGCTCGACTAGCGGCTGGGAGACCCAGTACTTC.

The V call is TRBV3-1, the J call TRBJ1-1, with a possible D match to TRBD1 (5 bases). Germline values: CDR1 LGHDT, CDR2 YNNKEL (reference sequence). The CDR3 runs to 13 residues. V lost 4 bases and J 6 bases, leaving 12 bases between the germline ends. DNA of the CDR3: TGTGCCAGCAGCCGTAGTCAGGGATCTGAAGCTTTCTTT. It yields the protein CASSRSQGSEAFF. Complete variable domain (other parts from reference TRBV3-1 and TRBJ1-1): DTAVSQTPKYLVTQMGNDKSIKCEQNLGHDTMYWYKQDSKKFLKIMFSYNNKELIINETVPNRFSPKSPDKAHLNLHINSLELGDSAVYFCASSRSQGSEAFFGQGTRLTVV.

The gene calls are TRBV9 and TRBJ2-3; D remains unclear. Trimming cost V 3 bases and J 7 bases, with 12 bases left between them. There are 13 residues in the CDR3. Germline CDR1 SGDLS, CDR2 YYNGEE. The DNA for the CDR3 is TGTGCCAGCAGCGACCTGGACCGAAATACGCAGTATTTT. Translation gives CASSDLDRNTQYF.

The gene calls are TRBV30 and TRBJ2-1; D is perhaps TRBD2 (6 bases). Germline V gives CDR1 GTSNPN, CDR2 SVGIG (reference sequence). This CDR3 region has 15 residues. With 5 bases removed from V and 3 bases from J, the gap between germline ends came to 17 bases. The CDR3 nucleotides are TGTGCCTGGGCCCGTGGAGGGGCCAACTACAATGAGCAGTTCTTC. Its protein product is CAWARGGANYNEQFF. Complete variable domain (other parts from reference TRBV30 and TRBJ2-1): SQTIHQWPATLVQPVGSPLSLECTVEGTSNPNLYWYRQAAGRGLQLLFYSVGIGQISSEVPQNLSASRPQDRQFILSSKKLLLSDSGFYLCAWARGGANYNEQFFGPGTRLTVL.

A remark on this clonotype: One end of the junction varies from germline; a read error may be responsible. The V call is TRBV4-2, the J call TRBJ2-5; maybe TRBD2 (5 bases). The CDR3 extends over 15 amino acids. Germline CDR1 is LGHNA and CDR2 is YNFKEQ. DNA of the CDR3: TGTGCCAGCAGACAAGAATGGGAGATACAAGAGACCCAGTACTTC. Translating gives CASRQEWEIQETQYF.

This chain links TRBV19 with TRBJ1-1; perhaps TRBD1 as D (6 bases). The CDR3 is 11 residues long. V lost 10 bases, J lost 8 bases, and 14 bases lay in between. CDR1 and CDR2 (germline): LNHDA, SQIVND (reference sequence). The DNA of the CDR3 is TGTGCCACTGGAGACAGGCTCGAAGCTTTCTTT. This translates into CATGDRLEAFF.

The CDR3, as DNA: TGTGCCAGCAGTTTCAGGGACAGGGGGACCACAGATACGCAGTATTTT. It yields the protein CASSFRDRGTTDTQYF. The rearrangement uses TRBV12-3 or TRBV12-4 and TRBJ2-3; 11 bases match TRBD1. CDR3 size: 16 residues. J lost 2 bases, V lost 3 bases, and 4 bases had no gene match.

This clonotype showed up many times. This sequence joins TRBV9 and TRBJ2-1; D is undetermined. Germline V gene sequence: CDR1 SGDLS, CDR2 YYNGEE. The ends were cut back, 0 bases at V and 7 bases at J, with 20 bases in the middle. The CDR3 totals 17 residues. CDR3 DNA sequence: TGTGCCAGCAGCGTAGCTGGCAGTACCACACATGGGAATGAGCAGTTCTTC. Translation: CASSVAGSTTHGNEQFF.

This clonotype was seen once. The CDR3 bases are TGTGCCAGCACGTATGGGGCGGTCACCGGGGAGCTGTTTTTT. The encoded protein is CASTYGAVTGELFF. The rearrangement links TRBV2 to TRBJ2-2; perhaps TRBD1 as D (5 bases). The CDR3 is 14 amino acids. The germline V gene encodes CDR1 SNHLY and CDR2 FYNNEI. V shed 7 bases and J shed 4 bases, with 13 bases lying between them.

This clonotype has only a few counts. The J gene is TRBJ1-1, the V gene TRBV7-2; 7 nucleotides match TRBD1. The CDR3 covers 16 residues. V trimming: 2 bases; J trimming: 1 base; junction bases outside the gene matches: 7. Germline V gene lookup returns CDR1 SGHTA and CDR2 FQGNSA. The CDR3 DNA sequence: TGTGCCAGCAGCTTAAGTCCCGGGACAGCGAACACTGAAGCTTTCTTT. Amino acid sequence: CASSLSPGTANTEAFF. Full variable domain (missing parts from reference TRBV7-2 and TRBJ1-1): GAGVSQSPSNKVTEKGKDVELRCDPISGHTALYWYRQSLGQGLEFLIYFQGNSAPDKSGLPSDRFSAERTGGSVSTLTIQRTQQEDSAVYLCASSLSPGTANTEAFFGQGTRLTVV.

The chain recombines TRBV13 with TRBJ2-1; 8 bases agree with TRBD1. V was clipped by 5 bases and J by 3 bases; unmatched bases: 6. Germline CDR1 PRHDT, CDR2 FYEKMQ (reference sequence). CDR3 size: 15 residues. The chain's CDR3 is CASSPRQGFYNEQFF. The CDR3 nucleotides read TGTGCCAGCAGCCCCCGACAGGGGTTCTACAATGAGCAGTTCTTC.

The rearrangement links TRBV9 to TRBJ1-2; a possible D gene is TRBD1 (5 bases). The CDR3 has 15 amino acids. Germline V gene data show CDR1 as SGDLS and CDR2 as YYNGEE. Trimming pared 0 bases from V and 4 bases from J, leaving 13 bases between. In DNA, the CDR3 is TGTGCCAGCAGCGTAGCGGGGAGTAGGGGCTATGGCTACACCTTC. This gives the protein CASSVAGSRGYGYTF.

This clonotype occurred many times. The J gene is TRBJ2-3, the V gene TRBV10-1; 7 bases map to TRBD1. CDR1 is WNHNN and CDR2 is SYGVQD in the germline V gene (reference sequence). J lost 4 bases, V lost 1 base, and 8 bases had no gene match. This CDR3 spans 16 amino acids. The CDR3: CASSEYGTVSSDTQYF. In nucleotides, the CDR3 is TGCGCCAGCAGTGAGTATGGGACAGTATCATCAGATACGCAGTATTTT.